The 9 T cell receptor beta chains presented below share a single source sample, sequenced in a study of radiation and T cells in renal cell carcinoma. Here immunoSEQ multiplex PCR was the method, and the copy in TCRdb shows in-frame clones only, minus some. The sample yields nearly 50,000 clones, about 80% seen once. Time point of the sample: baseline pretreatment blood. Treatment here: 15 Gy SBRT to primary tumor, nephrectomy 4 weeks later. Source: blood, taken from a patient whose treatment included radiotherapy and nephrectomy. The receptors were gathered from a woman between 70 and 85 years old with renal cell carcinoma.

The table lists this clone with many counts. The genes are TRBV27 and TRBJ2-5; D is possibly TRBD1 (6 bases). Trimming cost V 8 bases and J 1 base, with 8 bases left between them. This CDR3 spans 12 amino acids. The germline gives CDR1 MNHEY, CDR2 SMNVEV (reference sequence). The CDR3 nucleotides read TGTGCCAGCTGGACAGCCCAAGAGACCCAGTACTTC. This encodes CASWTAQETQYF.

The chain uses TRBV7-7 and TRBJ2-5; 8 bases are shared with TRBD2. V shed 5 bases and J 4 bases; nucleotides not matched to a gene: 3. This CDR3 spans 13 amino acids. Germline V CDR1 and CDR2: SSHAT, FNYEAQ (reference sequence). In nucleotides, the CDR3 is TGTGCCAGCAGCCTTGGACTAGCAGAGACCCAGTACTTC. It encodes CASSLGLAETQYF.

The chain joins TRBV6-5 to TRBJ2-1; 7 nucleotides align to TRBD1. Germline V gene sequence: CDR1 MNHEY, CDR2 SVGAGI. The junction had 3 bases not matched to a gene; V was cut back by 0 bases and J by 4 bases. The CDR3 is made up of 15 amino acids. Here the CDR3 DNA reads TGTGCCAGCAGTTACTCGGGACAGCGTTACAATGAGCAGTTCTTC. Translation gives CASSYSGQRYNEQFF.

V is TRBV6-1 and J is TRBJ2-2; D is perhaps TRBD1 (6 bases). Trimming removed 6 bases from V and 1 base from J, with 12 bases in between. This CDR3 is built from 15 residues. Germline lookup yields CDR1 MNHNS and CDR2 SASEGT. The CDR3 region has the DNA TGTGCCAGCAGGTTGGAGACAGGGAACACCGGGGAGCTGTTTTTT. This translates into CASRLETGNTGELFF.

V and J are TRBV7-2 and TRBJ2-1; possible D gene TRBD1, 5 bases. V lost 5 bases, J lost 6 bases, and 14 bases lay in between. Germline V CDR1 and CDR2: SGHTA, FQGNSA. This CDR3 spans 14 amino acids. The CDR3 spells CASSTRVLGNEQFF. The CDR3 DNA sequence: TGTGCCAGCAGCACCAGGGTTCTGGGCAATGAGCAGTTCTTC. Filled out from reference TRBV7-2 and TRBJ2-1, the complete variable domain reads GAGVSQSPSNKVTEKGKDVELRCDPISGHTALYWYRQSLGQGLEFLIYFQGNSAPDKSGLPSDRFSAERTGGSVSTLTIQRTQQEDSAVYLCASSTRVLGNEQFFGPGTRLTVL.

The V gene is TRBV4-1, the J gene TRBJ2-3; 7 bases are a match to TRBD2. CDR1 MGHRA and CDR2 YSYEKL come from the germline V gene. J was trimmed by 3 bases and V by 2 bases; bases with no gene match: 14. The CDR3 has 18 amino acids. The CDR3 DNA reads TGCGCCAGCAGCCAACAGGTCCCCCCCCAGCGGGGAACAGATACGCAGTATTTT. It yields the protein CASSQQVPPQRGTDTQYF.

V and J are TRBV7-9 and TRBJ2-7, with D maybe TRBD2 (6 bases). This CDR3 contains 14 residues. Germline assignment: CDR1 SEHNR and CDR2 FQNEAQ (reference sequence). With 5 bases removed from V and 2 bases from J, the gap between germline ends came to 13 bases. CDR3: CASSGRDSTYEQYF. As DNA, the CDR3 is TGTGCCAGCAGCGGCCGGGACTCCACCTACGAGCAGTACTTC.

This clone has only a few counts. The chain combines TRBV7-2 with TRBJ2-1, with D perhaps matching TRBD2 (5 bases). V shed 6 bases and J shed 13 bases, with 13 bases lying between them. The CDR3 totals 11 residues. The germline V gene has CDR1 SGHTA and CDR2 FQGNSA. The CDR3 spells CASSHSVNQFF. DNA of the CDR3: TGTGCCAGCAGTCATAGCGTGAACCAGTTCTTC.

The CDR3 sequence: CASSSRTGGINEQFF. The CDR3 DNA reads TGCGCCAGCAGCAGTCGGACAGGGGGCATAAATGAGCAGTTCTTC. The chain joins TRBV5-1 to TRBJ2-1; 11 positions match TRBD1. Per the germline V gene, CDR1 is SGHRS and CDR2 is YFSETQ. The CDR3 covers 15 residues. V trimming: 4 bases; J trimming: 7 bases; junction bases outside the gene matches: 7. Full variable domain (outside the CDR3, taken from reference TRBV5-1 and TRBJ2-1): KAGVTQTPRYLIKTRGQQVTLSCSPISGHRSVSWYQQTPGQGLQFLFEYFSETQRNKGNFPGRFSGRQFSNSRSEMNVSTLELGDSALYLCASSSRTGGINEQFFGPGTRLTVL.